This T cell receptor (beta chain) was sequenced in a study of identical twins. TCRdb analysed the 5' RACE reads with MiXCR anew, one entry per CDR3 protein. The sample lists roughly 190,000 distinct CDR3 sequences, about 15% occurring once. The V segment lost 1 base and the J segment 3 bases; nucleotides outside the gene matches: 8. The CDR3 has 16 amino acids. Germline V gene lookup returns CDR1 MNHNS and CDR2 SASEGT. These data were also filed under a second study, of T cells expressing NK-cell markers.

The sample taken for sequencing was CD8+ T cells sorted from blood. This chain links TRBV6-1 with TRBJ2-7; 8 bases are a match to TRBD2. The sequence was obtained from a woman younger than 35 in good health. The CDR3 is CASSEDSGTRGYEQYF. For the CDR3, the DNA is TGTGCCAGCAGTGAAGACAGCGGGACTAGGGGCTACGAGCAGTACTTC.